The clone carrying this T cell receptor (beta chain) occurred many times. The antigen is unknown. The data originate from a study of neurological immune-mediated disorders. Study results and limitations: The most TCR clonal expansion was seen in HTLV-1-associated myelopathy, whereas the least was seen in multiple sclerosis, below the level in healthy controls. Among expanded clones, no CDR3 amino acid sequences were shared across subjects, a pattern suggesting private repertoires in all groups.

TCRdb processed the 5' RACE reads anew with MiXCR; each CDR3 protein has one entry. There are approximately 41,000 distinct CDR3 sequences in the sample; roughly 2.5% occur only once, and approximately 12% lies in the top ten. The TCR comes from a young man with multiple sclerosis. Sample: PBMCs.

CDR3 coding DNA: TGTGCCAGCAGCTTATCAACTAGCGGCACAGATACGCAGTATTTT. Translation gives CASSLSTSGTDTQYF. The chain recombines TRBV7-3 with TRBJ2-3; 7 bases are shared with TRBD2. The CDR3 consists of 15 residues. Germline CDR1 SGHTA, CDR2 FQGTGA. With 2 bases clipped from V and 1 base from J, the junction kept 3 bases outside the gene matches.